This note documents a single TCR beta chain sequence. The antigen is undetermined. Data came from immunoSEQ multiplex PCR; TCRdb stores just in-frame clones and leaves some out. Among 100,000 or so clones listed, approximately 91% were seen once. The trim removed 6 bases at V and 0 bases at J, leaving 7 bases unmatched. The CDR3 has 15 residues. Germline V lookup: CDR1 SGHTA, CDR2 FQGNSA. The sample originates from a study of siplizumab effects on memory and regulatory T cells. Regarding the study as a whole: Siplizumab caused a significant drop in alloreactive sequences traceable to unstimulated CD4+ memory cells. Naive T cells apparently outstripped memory cells in diversity and seemed major alloresponse contributors.

The sequenced material came from non-Treg CD4+ T cells sorted from blood. This chain uses TRBV7-2 with TRBJ2-7; 8 positions agree with TRBD2. This clonotype was obtained from a human donor in good health. Here the CDR3 reads CASRPGLASSYEQYF. The CDR3, as DNA: TGTGCCAGCAGGCCAGGACTAGCCAGCTCCTACGAGCAGTACTTC.